This is a list of T cell receptor beta chains from one sample in a study of vaccination effects on CD4 cells after COVID-19. Profiling relied on immunoSEQ multiplex PCR, and the TCRdb table lists in-frame clones only, not all of them. This table has tens of thousands of clones, about 80% appearing once. The antigens these receptors bind are not known. The sequenced sample was CD4+ T cells from PBMCs cultured without peptide, obtained before COVID-19 vaccination. Receptor source: a human donor who received a COVID-19 vaccine. The CDR3 runs from the conserved cysteine through the conserved F or W. The D gene is left open where the match is weak. A clone size is listed for some rows: how often the clone was seen (once, few, many), or a class if it is expanded.

j_call cdr3_length clone_size v_call d_call cdr3_nt cdr3_aa
TRBJ1-1 13 - TRBV6-5 - TGTGCCAGCAAGCAGGGATTAAATAACGAAGCTTTCTTT CASKQGLNNEAFF
TRBJ1-2 12 few TRBV12-3/TRBV12-4 - TGTGCCAGCAGCCCGGGCTTCTGGGGCTACACCTTC CASSPGFWGYTF
TRBJ1-4 14 - TRBV19 - TGTGCCAGCCGGAGGACAGCAACTAATGAAAAACTGTTTTTT CASRRTATNEKLFF
TRBJ2-5 15 once TRBV2 TRBD1 TGTGCCAGCAGCCAACAGGGGACCCCACAAGAGACCCAGTACTTC CASSQQGTPQETQYF
TRBJ2-2 12 - TRBV9 - TGTGCCAGCAAAGGGGTGCCCGGGGAGCTGTTTTTT CASKGVPGELFF
TRBJ2-5 13 few TRBV2 - TGTGCCAGCGCTGGGTTGGAGGGAGAGACCCAGTACTTC CASAGLEGETQYF
TRBJ1-1 16 - TRBV10-1 - TGCGCCAGCATCCGGGACATGTGGGGCCTCAACACTGAAGCTTTCTTT CASIRDMWGLNTEAFF
TRBJ1-1 15 - TRBV5-5 - TGTGCCAGCAGCTTCGGGGGGGGCGGGGACACTGAAGCTTTCTTT CASSFGGGGDTEAFF
TRBJ1-2 11 - TRBV6-5 - TGTGCCAGCAGGGGAGGGGTAATGCACACCTTC CASRGGVMHTF
TRBJ1-4 15 - TRBV25-1 TRBD1 TGTGCCAGCAGTGGACCGGGACAGGGGAGTGAAAAACTGTTTTTT CASSGPGQGSEKLFF
TRBJ1-3 17 - TRBV5-4 - TGTGCCAGCAGCTTGGCACTCAAAGGAGGGGCTGGAAACACCATATATTTT CASSLALKGGAGNTIYF